This T cell receptor beta chain was recorded in a study of blood T cell repertoires in COVID-19. Across the study: PBMCs, B-cell-depleted T cells, or T cells provided the cDNA or gDNA that made up the material.

In the original workflow: Nucleated cell counts were estimated from reference gene primer amplification. Here immunoSEQ multiplex PCR was the method, and the copy in TCRdb shows in-frame clones only, minus some. Clone size and V and J calls were adopted from that table, with D and trimming inferred from the DNA. The sample holds 150,000 to 200,000 clones, around 90% seen once. This CDR3 is 13 amino acids long. The ends lost 10 bases at V and 3 bases at J; junction bases unmatched: 7. Germline CDR1 is SNHLY and CDR2 is FYNNEI. Enrollment of patients from Seattle took place during active infection, with longitudinal follow-up.

Material: peripheral blood. This TCR derives from a man younger than 30 with COVID-19, enrolled during active disease. J is TRBJ2-7 and V is TRBV2, with 9 bases fitting TRBD1. The CDR3 loop is CATISGQGYEQYF. The CDR3 region has the DNA TGTGCCACCATCTCGGGACAGGGCTACGAGCAGTACTTC.